This is a list of T cell receptor beta chains from one sample in a study of radiotherapy plus CTLA-4 blockade in lung cancer. Some clones are missing from TCRdb's copy, which holds only in-frame ones; the method was immunoSEQ multiplex PCR. The table includes some 74,000 clones, around 80% detected once. The sequences come from peripheral blood, collected from a patient treated with radiotherapy plus ipilimumab. The receptors derive from a human donor with non-small cell lung cancer who had a complete response to radiotherapy plus ipilimumab. CDR3s include the opening cysteine and the closing phenylalanine or tryptophan. The D gene is left open where the match is weak. Clone size is stated in some rows and not others, as once, few, many or a class when expanded.

V	size	D	J	DNA	CDR3
TRBV30	NA	NA	TRBJ1-5	TGTGCCTGGAGTGAAGAGGGGCTTCAGCCCCAGCATTTT	CAWSEEGLQPQHF
TRBV10-1	medium-sized	NA	TRBJ1-6	TGCGCCAGCAGTCCACACGGGACCGATAATTCACCCCTCCACTTT	CASSPHGTDNSPLHF
TRBV6-1	once	NA	TRBJ1-5	TGTGCCAGCAGTGAAGGAGGAGCCTATAGCAATCAGCCCCAGCATTTT	CASSEGGAYSNQPQHF
TRBV6-6	NA	NA	TRBJ1-2	TGTGCCAGCAGTTACTCGCAGGGCGGCTACACCTTC	CASSYSQGGYTF
TRBV27	NA	TRBD1	TRBJ1-2	TGTGCCAGCAGTGCCTTTATCATCCGGGACAGGGGGCTCGGCTACACCTTC	CASSAFIIRDRGLGYTF
TRBV9	NA	NA	TRBJ2-3	TGTGCCAGCAGCCGAAACAGGGATTACGGCACAGATACGCAGTATTTT	CASSRNRDYGTDTQYF
TRBV6-6	NA	NA	TRBJ1-2	TGTGCCAGCAGTCCCGCACCTATATATGGCTACACCTTC	CASSPAPIYGYTF
TRBV19	NA	TRBD1	TRBJ1-4	TGTGCCAGCGCCACAGGGGGCCTCTTGACTAATGAAAAACTGTTTTTT	CASATGGLLTNEKLFF
TRBV29-1	NA	NA	TRBJ2-1	TGCAGCGCCCTCCATCGTAGCGCCCGACCTACGAATGAGCAGTTCTTC	CSALHRSARPTNEQFF
TRBV28	NA	NA	TRBJ1-2	TGTGCCAGCAGTTTAGTGGATCAAAACTATGGCTACACCTTC	CASSLVDQNYGYTF
TRBV7-2	few	TRBD2	TRBJ2-3	TGTGCCAGCAGCTTAGCGGGCGGGAGTGTAACAGATACGCAGTATTTT	CASSLAGGSVTDTQYF
TRBV15	NA	NA	TRBJ1-4	TGTGCCACCAGCGGACGGAGGGATAATGAAAAACTGTTTTTT	CATSGRRDNEKLFF
TRBV10-3	NA	TRBD2	TRBJ2-2	TGTGCCATCAGTGAGACTAGCGGGAGAATCGGGGAGCTGTTTTTT	CAISETSGRIGELFF
TRBV11-2	NA	NA	TRBJ2-1	TGTGCCAGCGGGCCCTACAATGAGCAGTTCTTC	CASGPYNEQFF
TRBV5-2	NA	NA	TRBJ1-2	TGTGCCAGCAACAATGTCGGAGGAGTACGAAAGACCTATGGCTACACCTTC	CASNNVGGVRKTYGYTF
TRBV11-3	NA	TRBD1	TRBJ1-2	TGTGCCAGCAGCTTATGGCACTCCTTGGACAGGGAGAACTATGGCTACACCTTC	CASSLWHSLDRENYGYTF
TRBV19	NA	NA	TRBJ2-2	TGTGCCAGTAGTCTAACGGCAGGGTTCGCCGGGGAGCTGTTTTTT	CASSLTAGFAGELFF
TRBV5-1	NA	NA	TRBJ1-5	TGCGCCAGCAGCTTCGGGTCGGGCAATCAGCCCCAGCATTTT	CASSFGSGNQPQHF
TRBV6-6	NA	TRBD1	TRBJ1-2	TGTGCCAGCAGAACAGACAGGGGTGAAACTAACTATGGCTACACCTTC	CASRTDRGETNYGYTF
TRBV21-1	NA	NA	TRBJ2-4	TGTGCCAGCTCGCGGCCGGGCTCCAAAAACATTCAGTACTTC	CASSRPGSKNIQYF
TRBV7-2	few	NA	TRBJ1-4	TGTGCCAGCAGCCTCCGGACTGGGGGTAGGGAAAAACTGTTTTTT	CASSLRTGGREKLFF
TRBV12-5	NA	NA	TRBJ1-6	TGTGCTAGTGGGTTGGGCAGAGGGGGGGATTCACCCCTCCACTTT	CASGLGRGGDSPLHF
TRBV6-7	NA	NA	TRBJ1-3	TGTGCCAGCAGCTTGACCGATCGGGCCACCATATATTTT	CASSLTDRATIYF
TRBV10-3	NA	NA	TRBJ2-3	TGTGCCATCAGTTCAGAGACAGATACGCAGTATTTT	CAISSETDTQYF
TRBV28	NA	NA	TRBJ2-2	TGTGCCAGCAGTTTAGCAGACACCGGGGAGCTGTTTTTT	CASSLADTGELFF
TRBV25-1	once	NA	TRBJ2-5	TGTGCCAGCAGTGAATTTCAGACCCAGTACTTC	CASSEFQTQYF
TRBV7-9	few	TRBD2	TRBJ2-1	TGTGCCAGCAGATCTCGGACTAGCGGGGGGCTGGGTGAGCAGTTCTTC	CASRSRTSGGLGEQFF
TRBV5-4	NA	TRBD1	TRBJ2-1	TGTGCCAGCAGCTTCCGGGACAGGGGTGTCGGTGAGCAGTTCTTC	CASSFRDRGVGEQFF
TRBV10-1	NA	NA	TRBJ1-4	TGCGCCAGCAGTTCCGACAGGAAGACTAATGAAAAACTGTTTTTT	CASSSDRKTNEKLFF
TRBV5-1	NA	NA	TRBJ2-3	TGCGCCAGCAGCGAGAGAGGACTACGCACAGATACGCAGTATTTT	CASSERGLRTDTQYF
TRBV9	few	NA	TRBJ2-3	TGTGCCAGCAGCGTAGATGGTAGCAGGTCGGGGGATACGCAGTATTTT	CASSVDGSRSGDTQYF
TRBV2	NA	TRBD1	TRBJ2-5	TGTGCCAGCAGCCGGACAGGGTTCCCAAGGGAGACCCAGTACTTC	CASSRTGFPRETQYF
TRBV11-3	NA	TRBD1	TRBJ2-7	TGTGCCAGCAGCTTATCCGGGACAGGGGCCTACGAGCAGTACTTC	CASSLSGTGAYEQYF
TRBV19	once	TRBD1	TRBJ1-5	TGTGCCAGTAGTATGGGACAGGCCCGCAATCAGCCCCAGCATTTT	CASSMGQARNQPQHF
TRBV5-6	NA	NA	TRBJ2-1	TGTGCCAGCAGCGGGGGGGCCTCCCAGTTCTTC	CASSGGASQFF
TRBV6-1	few	NA	TRBJ1-2	TGTGCCAGCAGCTCCGACGGACGGCGGTATGGCTACACCTTC	CASSSDGRRYGYTF
TRBV11-2	NA	NA	TRBJ1-1	TGTGCCAGCAGCTTTGGGGGACTCGGCTCCACTGAAGCTTTCTTT	CASSFGGLGSTEAFF
TRBV6-5	NA	TRBD2	TRBJ2-1	TGTGCCACCCTAGGACTAGGCGGGTACAATGAGCAGTTCTTC	CATLGLGGYNEQFF
TRBV29-1	few	NA	TRBJ1-2	TGCAGCGTTTCGAAAGCTCAATCTAACTATGGCTACACCTTC	CSVSKAQSNYGYTF
TRBV18	NA	TRBD1	TRBJ1-2	TGTGCCAGCTCGGGACAGTCTTCAATATTAGCTAACTATGGCTACACCTTC	CASSGQSSILANYGYTF
TRBV7-9	NA	NA	TRBJ2-1	TGTGCCAGCAGTTTCGGGGCAGGGGGGAATGAGCAGTTCTTC	CASSFGAGGNEQFF
TRBV4-1	few	NA	TRBJ1-6	TGCGCCAGCAGCCACGGACGGGACTCACCCCTCCACTTT	CASSHGRDSPLHF